A selection of T cell receptor beta chains follows, all from one sample in a study of shared clonotypes between healthy human individuals. The repertoire was sequenced with immunoSEQ multiplex PCR; TCRdb's copy has only in-frame clones and lacks some. In the table there are about 2.2 million clones, approximately 94% of which are singletons. The sample was naive CD8+ T cells from PBMCs. These receptors originate from a man between 18 and 29 years old in good health. Some clones in this sample may be carry-over from other donors' samples. CDR3s include the opening cysteine and the closing phenylalanine or tryptophan. A D gene is named only where the DNA matches it firmly. The listing skips clone size in some rows; elsewhere it reads once, few, many or a size class.

D,J,size,V,CDR3,DNA
NA,TRBJ1-1,NA,TRBV18,CASSPLGGGTEAFF,TGTGCCAGCTCACCACTTGGGGGTGGCACTGAAGCTTTCTTT
TRBD2,TRBJ2-2,few,TRBV2,CASHLLAGLNTGELFF,TGTGCCAGCCACCTATTAGCGGGACTAAACACCGGGGAGCTGTTTTTT
TRBD1,TRBJ2-3,NA,TRBV13,CASSPTGGRADTQYF,TGTGCCAGCAGCCCAACAGGGGGAAGGGCAGATACGCAGTATTTT
NA,TRBJ2-7,NA,TRBV6-6,CASSWLTDPYEQYF,TGTGCCAGCAGTTGGTTGACCGATCCCTACGAGCAGTACTTC
NA,TRBJ1-5,NA,TRBV4-1,CASSQGNIGLVEPQHF,TGCGCCAGCAGCCAAGGCAATATTGGTTTGGTGGAGCCCCAGCATTTT
TRBD1,TRBJ2-1,NA,TRBV25-1,CASYGTGESNSYNEQFF,TGTGCCAGCTATGGGACAGGGGAAAGTAACTCCTACAATGAGCAGTTCTTC
NA,TRBJ1-1,NA,TRBV5-1,CASSLSRVMNTEAFF,TGCGCCAGCAGCTTGAGCAGGGTAATGAACACTGAAGCTTTCTTT
NA,TRBJ2-7,NA,TRBV9,CASSVGDSETYEQYF,TGTGCCAGCAGCGTAGGCGATAGCGAGACCTACGAGCAGTACTTC
TRBD2,TRBJ2-7,NA,TRBV7-6,CASSFDRGPGTSGSDEQYF,TGTGCCAGCAGCTTTGACAGGGGGCCCGGGACTAGCGGGAGTGACGAGCAGTACTTC
TRBD2,TRBJ2-1,NA,TRBV7-3,CASSALAGGTHNEQFF,TGTGCCAGCAGCGCGTTAGCGGGAGGGACTCACAATGAGCAGTTCTTC
TRBD1,TRBJ1-2,NA,TRBV7-6,CASSLAGTGLYGYTF,TGTGCCAGCAGCTTGGCCGGGACAGGGCTCTATGGCTACACCTTC
TRBD2,TRBJ2-1,NA,TRBV9,CASSVEYGLANDEQFF,TGTGCCAGCAGCGTAGAGTATGGACTAGCGAACGATGAGCAGTTCTTC
NA,TRBJ2-7,NA,TRBV27,CASSPSSGELFYEQYF,TGTGCCAGCAGCCCTTCGAGCGGTGAACTTTTCTACGAGCAGTACTTC